This TCR beta chain was recovered during a study of low-dose radiotherapy and immunotherapy resistance in tumors. Study-level background: Cohort 1 received 0.5 Gy per fraction every 2 weeks, totaling 6.5 Gy. Daily oral aspirin at 300 mg began on cycle 1 day 1 and lasted four cycles.

The V end lost 3 bases, the J end lost 4 bases, and 13 bases lay between the germline ends. Germline CDR1 is SNHLY and CDR2 is FYNNEI. CDR3 length: 15 residues. Time point described: before trial treatment. First-strand cDNA relied on TRAV- and TRBV-specific primers spanning alpha and beta chains. TCRs were amplified for 20 to 25 PCR cycles with a constant-region primer and V-primer adapter. MiXCR, applied by TCRdb to the reads, yields one record per CDR3 protein. The table shows about 39,000 distinct CDR3 sequences, with roughly 28% occurring only once. This sequence originates from a male donor with gallbladder cancer. The chain carries TRBV2 and TRBJ1-3; D gene unclear. The sample was PBMCs, taken before treatment. The CDR3: CASSDWEPTGNTIYF. For the CDR3, the DNA is TGTGCCAGCAGTGACTGGGAGCCGACCGGAAACACCATATATTTT.